The 31 T cell receptor beta chains below come from one sample, sequenced in a study of T cell changes during pregnancy in multiple sclerosis. Using immunoSEQ multiplex PCR, the repertoire was profiled, and TCRdb retains in-frame clones only, with some absent. The profile shows about 53,000 clones, around 90% of them singletons. The sample was CD4+ T cells from peripheral blood mononuclear cells, taken in the third trimester of pregnancy. The receptors were sampled from a female donor with multiple sclerosis, enrolled in a pregnancy study.

The CDR3 nucleotides are TGTGCCAGCAGCTTATACTCAGGGGCAGGGGAGCTGTTTTTT. Amino acid sequence: CASSLYSGAGELFF. V usage is TRBV7-9 and J usage is TRBJ2-2; a possible D gene is TRBD1 (6 bases). The germline V and J ends were trimmed by 2 bases and 8 bases, with 12 bases remaining between them. Germline V gene sequence: CDR1 SEHNR, CDR2 FQNEAQ (reference sequence). The CDR3 covers 14 residues.

V usage is TRBV5-4 and J usage is TRBJ1-6, with 8 nucleotides matching TRBD1. Germline trimming cut 0 bases from V and 10 bases from J; bases unmatched to any gene: 12. The germline CDR1 and CDR2 sequences are SGHNT and YYREEE (reference sequence). The CDR3 is 17 residues long. The CDR3 reads CASSLGAYRGIRSPLHF. The CDR3 DNA sequence: TGTGCCAGCAGCTTGGGGGCATACAGGGGGATTCGGTCACCCCTCCACTTT.

The chain carries TRBV5-6 and TRBJ1-2; possibly TRBD1 for D (6 bases). The CDR3 consists of 13 residues. Germline CDR1 reads SGHDT; CDR2 reads YYEEEE. Trimming cost V 5 bases and J 6 bases, with 14 bases left between them. CDR3 residues: CASRTRGGNGYTF. CDR3 nucleotide sequence: TGTGCCAGCAGAACAAGGGGGGGGAATGGCTACACCTTC.

This chain uses TRBV5-4 with TRBJ1-1; TRBD1 is a possible D gene (5 bases). CDR1 is SGHNT and CDR2 is YYREEE in the germline V gene (reference sequence). This CDR3 spans 17 amino acids. V dropped 4 bases and J dropped 4 bases, with 23 bases sitting between them. For the CDR3, the DNA is TGTGCCAGCAGCCGCGAGGCGGGGCGTGGGATGAGCACTGAAGCTTTCTTT. Translating it yields CASSREAGRGMSTEAFF. Together with reference TRBV5-4 and TRBJ1-1, the CDR3 gives the full variable domain: ETGVTQSPTHLIKTRGQQVTLRCSSQSGHNTVSWYQQALGQGPQFIFQYYREEENGRGNFPPRFSGLQFPNYSSELNVNALELDDSALYLCASSREAGRGMSTEAFFGQGTRLTVV.

The V and J genes are TRBV7-2 and TRBJ2-3, with D hard to call. Germline lookup yields CDR1 SGHTA and CDR2 FQGNSA. The length of the CDR3 is 16 residues. The ends were cut back, 5 bases at V and 2 bases at J, with 17 bases in the middle. Here the CDR3 reads CASSPTGFSFTDTQYF. In DNA, the CDR3 is TGTGCCAGCAGCCCAACCGGTTTCTCGTTCACAGATACGCAGTATTTT. Based on the CDR3 plus reference TRBV7-2 and TRBJ2-3, the full variable domain is GAGVSQSPSNKVTEKGKDVELRCDPISGHTALYWYRQSLGQGLEFLIYFQGNSAPDKSGLPSDRFSAERTGGSVSTLTIQRTQQEDSAVYLCASSPTGFSFTDTQYFGPGTRLTVL.

In nucleotides, the CDR3 is TGCGCCAGCAGCAAATCCAGCCAGGATGGCTACACCTTC. Protein sequence: CASSKSSQDGYTF. The rearrangement uses TRBV5-1 and TRBJ1-2; D is unresolved. CDR3 size: 13 residues. Germline CDR1 and CDR2: SGHRS and YFSETQ. V shed 4 bases and J shed 6 bases, with 13 bases lying between them.

This chain uses TRBV19 with TRBJ2-4; D gene ambiguous. Trimming left V 5 bases short and J 8 bases short, with 10 bases between. Looked up from germline, CDR1 is LNHDA and CDR2 is SQIVND (reference sequence). CDR3 length: 12 amino acids. The CDR3 loop is CASSPRGDIQYF. The CDR3 DNA is TGTGCCAGTAGTCCCCGCGGAGACATTCAGTACTTC.

This clone was counted once. The V and J genes are TRBV7-7 and TRBJ2-3, with 8 positions matching TRBD2. The CDR3 covers 13 residues. In germline, CDR1 is SSHAT, CDR2 FNYEAQ (reference sequence). The CDR3 DNA reads as TGTGCTATCGGGGGGGGGCTCACAGATACGCAGTATTTT. This encodes CAIGGGLTDTQYF. Filled out from reference TRBV7-7 and TRBJ2-3, the complete variable domain reads GAGVSQSPRYKVTKRGQDVTLRCDPISSHATLYWYQQALGQGPEFLTYFNYEAQPDKSGLPSDRFSAERPEGSISTLTIQRTEQRDSAMYRCAIGGGLTDTQYFGPGTRLTVL.

V gene TRBV7-2 combines with J gene TRBJ2-7; TRBD1 agrees at 9 bases. J gave up 7 bases and V 5 bases, and 9 bases lay outside the gene matches. Per germline, CDR1 SGHTA and CDR2 FQGNSA. This CDR3 has 14 amino acids. CDR3 DNA sequence: TGTGCCAGCAGCCCGAAGAGGACAGGGGAAGAGCAGTACTTC. This encodes CASSPKRTGEEQYF.

This clone was picked up one time. V is TRBV19 and J is TRBJ2-2, with 7 bases that match TRBD2. In germline, CDR1 is LNHDA, CDR2 SQIVND (reference sequence). J was trimmed by 5 bases and V by 8 bases; bases with no gene match: 8. This CDR3 has 14 residues. CDR3: CASERGTTTGELFF. The CDR3 nucleotides are TGTGCCAGTGAGCGGGGAACGACAACCGGGGAGCTGTTTTTT.

V is TRBV10-3 and J is TRBJ2-1; D uncertain. The germline gives CDR1 ENHRY, CDR2 SYGVKD. The CDR3 covers 13 residues. Trimming cost V 7 bases and J 2 bases, with 9 bases left between them. The CDR3 DNA reads TGTGCCATCACCGATGAGGCCTACAATGAGCAGTTCTTC. Its translation: CAITDEAYNEQFF.

The chain employs TRBV25-1 and TRBJ2-3; 8 nucleotides line up with TRBD2. With V trimmed by 8 bases and J by 2 bases, 9 bases remained unmatched. CDR3 size: 15 residues. Germline V gives CDR1 MGHDK, CDR2 SYGVNS. Here the CDR3 reads CASSWAGGDTDTQYF. The CDR3 bases are TGTGCCAGCTCCTGGGCGGGGGGCGACACAGATACGCAGTATTTT.

This sequence joins TRBV2 and TRBJ2-2; D gene ambiguous. Germline loops: CDR1 SNHLY, CDR2 FYNNEI. V lost 5 bases and J 0 bases, leaving 13 bases between the germline ends. The CDR3 spans 16 residues. The CDR3 is CASSPTIAANTGELFF. Here the CDR3 DNA reads TGTGCCAGCAGTCCGACGATAGCCGCGAACACCGGGGAGCTGTTTTTT.

This clone has a single count. This chain connects TRBV12-5 to TRBJ2-5, with D possibly being TRBD1 (5 bases). CDR3 length: 14 amino acids. Germline CDR1 is LGHNT and CDR2 is FRNRAP. Trimming took off 1 base at V and 0 bases at J, with 6 bases between the two ends. The CDR3 loop reads CASGLGQYQETQYF. The CDR3 DNA is TGTGCTAGTGGTTTGGGACAGTACCAAGAGACCCAGTACTTC.

The V gene is TRBV4-2, the J gene TRBJ2-7; TRBD1 is a possible D gene (5 bases). Trimming took 0 bases from V and 2 from J, leaving 8 bases between them. CDR3 length: 14 residues. Germline CDR1 is LGHNA and CDR2 is YNFKEQ. In DNA form, the CDR3 reads TGTGCCAGCAGCCAAGATAGGGGTCCCTACGAGCAGTACTTC. Protein sequence: CASSQDRGPYEQYF.

The sample holds a few counts of this clone. V and J are TRBV30 and TRBJ1-5; tentative D call: TRBD1 (6 bases). Germline V gene lookup returns CDR1 GTSNPN and CDR2 SVGIG (reference sequence). Trimming pared 5 bases from V and 4 bases from J, leaving 12 bases between. This CDR3 comprises 13 residues. The CDR3 nucleotides read TGTGCCTGGTCTCCCCAGGGGAATCAGCCCCAGCATTTT. Protein product: CAWSPQGNQPQHF.

J is TRBJ2-1 and V is TRBV6-1, with 12 bases fitting TRBD1. The length of the CDR3 is 18 residues. Germline CDR1 and CDR2: MNHNS and SASEGT. After removal of 2 bases from V and 9 bases from J, the junction contained 14 bases not matched to a gene. The CDR3 DNA follows: TGTGCCAGCAGTGAATCTGTTATGGGGGACAGGGGGCTTCGTGAGCAGTTCTTC. Its translation: CASSESVMGDRGLREQFF.

The CDR3 nucleotides read TGTGCCAGCAGCGATAGACAGGGCGTTTATGAAAAACTGTTTTTT. It translates to CASSDRQGVYEKLFF. The V and J genes are TRBV9 and TRBJ1-4, with TRBD1 matching 7 bases. The germline V gene encodes CDR1 SGDLS and CDR2 YYNGEE. After removal of 3 bases from V and 6 bases from J, the junction contained 8 bases not matched to a gene. The CDR3 is 15 amino acids.

The CDR3 DNA reads as TGTGCCAGCAGCGTTAGCGGGATGAACACCGGGGAGCTGTTTTTT. Translating gives CASSVSGMNTGELFF. The J gene is TRBJ2-2, the V gene TRBV9, with TRBD2 matching 8 bases. The J segment lost 1 base and the V segment lost 2 bases, leaving 1 base of the junction unmatched. The length of the CDR3 is 15 residues. The germline CDR1 and CDR2 sequences are SGDLS and YYNGEE.

The chain is built from TRBV19 and TRBJ1-4, with D uncertain. Germline V gene data show CDR1 as LNHDA and CDR2 as SQIVND (reference sequence). The ends were cut back, 4 bases at V and 0 bases at J, with 15 bases in the middle. The CDR3 contains 17 residues. For the CDR3, the DNA is TGTGCCAGTAGTAGGGAGGGCCCCACTTCAACTAATGAAAAACTGTTTTTT. Protein product: CASSREGPTSTNEKLFF.

This rearrangement joins TRBV9 to TRBJ1-1, with a tentative D call TRBD1 (6 bases). The CDR3 totals 15 residues. Trimming left V 0 bases short and J 7 bases short, with 16 bases between. The germline V gene encodes CDR1 SGDLS and CDR2 YYNGEE. As DNA, the CDR3 is TGTGCCAGCAGCGTAGTCGTGGGGGCGAAGGGTGAAGCTTTCTTT. It is translated as CASSVVVGAKGEAFF. Filled out from reference TRBV9 and TRBJ1-1, the complete variable domain reads DSGVTQTPKHLITATGQRVTLRCSPRSGDLSVYWYQQSLDQGLQFLIQYYNGEERAKGNILERFSAQQFPDLHSELNLSSLELGDSALYFCASSVVVGAKGEAFFGQGTRLTVV.

The CDR3 bases are TGTGCCTGGAGTGTAAAAGGGGGCGGGGCAGATACGCAGTATTTT. It translates to CAWSVKGGGADTQYF. The chain combines TRBV30 with TRBJ2-3, with a weak D call TRBD1 (7 bases). V lost 0 bases and J lost 4, with 14 bases in between. Germline V CDR1 and CDR2: GTSNPN, SVGIG (reference sequence). The CDR3 runs 15 residues.

This chain joins TRBV5-6 and TRBJ2-5; D ambiguous. The CDR3 runs 14 residues. V shed 0 bases and J shed 1 base, with 7 bases lying between them. CDR1 and CDR2 (germline): SGHDT, YYEEEE. The DNA for the CDR3 is TGTGCCAGCAGCTTGGGCAGGATCCAAGAGACCCAGTACTTC. This sequence encodes CASSLGRIQETQYF.

The chain employs TRBV2 and TRBJ1-4, with D uncertain. Per the germline V gene, CDR1 is SNHLY and CDR2 is FYNNEI. Between the trimmed V and J ends, which lost 6 bases and 0 bases, there was a span of 8 bases. This CDR3 comprises 14 residues. The CDR3 region has the DNA TGTGCCAGCAGGGAACAGACAACTAATGAAAAACTGTTTTTT. Its translation: CASREQTTNEKLFF.

The chain joins TRBV5-1 to TRBJ2-1; 8 nucleotides agree with TRBD2. Trimming at V came to 4 bases and at J to 0 bases, leaving 6 bases not matched to a gene. This CDR3 has 16 amino acids. Germline assignment: CDR1 SGHRS and CDR2 YFSETQ. CDR3 sequence: CASSRTSSSSYNEQFF. Here the CDR3 DNA reads TGCGCCAGCAGCAGGACTAGCTCTAGCTCCTACAATGAGCAGTTCTTC.

V gene TRBV11-2 combines with J gene TRBJ2-1; TRBD2 matches 8 bases. V dropped 1 base and J dropped 4; count of bases not matched to a gene: 6. The CDR3 is 16 amino acids. CDR1 and CDR2 from the germline V gene are SGHAT and FQNNGV. CDR3 protein: CASSLVAGGLYNEQFF. CDR3 bases: TGTGCCAGCAGCTTAGTCGCGGGGGGCTTATACAATGAGCAGTTCTTC.

The gene calls are TRBV9 and TRBJ2-2; TRBD2 aligns across 11 bases. The CDR3 contains 17 residues. Per germline, CDR1 SGDLS and CDR2 YYNGEE. V shed 2 bases, J shed 4 bases, and the junction held 7 bases outside the gene matches. This CDR3 reads CASSVVAGGLGTGELFF. As DNA, the CDR3 is TGTGCCAGCAGCGTGGTAGCGGGGGGGTTGGGCACCGGGGAGCTGTTTTTT.

The CDR3 here is CASSISRLSHEQYF. In nucleotides, the CDR3 is TGTGCCAGTAGTATCTCGCGTCTATCCCACGAGCAGTACTTC. The chain joins TRBV19 to TRBJ2-7; D unresolved. V dropped 3 bases and J dropped 5 bases, with 14 bases sitting between them. Germline V CDR1 and CDR2: LNHDA, SQIVND (reference sequence). There are 14 residues in the CDR3.

The V and J genes are TRBV9 and TRBJ1-2; D perhaps matches TRBD1 (5 bases). The germline V gene has CDR1 SGDLS and CDR2 YYNGEE. Trimming left V 0 bases short and J 0 bases short, with 9 bases between. This CDR3 spans 15 amino acids. CDR3 bases: TGTGCCAGCAGCGTAGATGACAGCACTAACTATGGCTACACCTTC. It encodes CASSVDDSTNYGYTF.

V is TRBV7-2 and J is TRBJ1-1, with D tentatively TRBD1 (5 bases). This CDR3 contains 13 residues. V was trimmed by 1 base and J by 5 bases, leaving 8 bases between them. In germline, CDR1 is SGHTA, CDR2 FQGNSA. CDR3 amino acids: CASSLGKGTEAFF. Written as DNA, the CDR3 is TGTGCCAGCAGCTTAGGAAAGGGGACTGAAGCTTTCTTT.

This clone was detected once. V is TRBV5-4 and J is TRBJ2-3; TRBD2 agrees at 9 bases. V shed 2 bases, J shed 8 bases, and the junction held 9 bases outside the gene matches. CDR1 is SGHNT, CDR2 YYREEE, per germline (reference sequence). The CDR3 has 15 amino acids. In nucleotides, the CDR3 is TGTGCCAGCAGCTTCCCTGCGGGGGGGCCAGGTACGCAGTATTTT. It encodes CASSFPAGGPGTQYF.